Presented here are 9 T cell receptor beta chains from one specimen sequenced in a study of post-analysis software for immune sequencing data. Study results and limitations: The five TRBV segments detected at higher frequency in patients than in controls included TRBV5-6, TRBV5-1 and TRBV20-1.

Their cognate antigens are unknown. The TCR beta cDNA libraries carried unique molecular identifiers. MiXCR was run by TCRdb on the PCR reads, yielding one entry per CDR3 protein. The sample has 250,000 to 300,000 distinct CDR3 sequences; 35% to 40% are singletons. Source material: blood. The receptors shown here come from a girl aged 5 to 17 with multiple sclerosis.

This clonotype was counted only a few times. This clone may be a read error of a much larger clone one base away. For the CDR3, the DNA is TGTGCCAGCAGACTGGGGGGCGATGGTGAGCAGTACTTC. This encodes CASRLGGDGEQYF. V gene TRBV7-9 combines with J gene TRBJ2-5; D is tentatively TRBD1 or TRBD2 (6 bases each). Per the germline V gene, CDR1 is SEHNR and CDR2 is FQNEAQ (reference sequence). V dropped 6 bases and J dropped 11 bases, with 19 bases sitting between them. This CDR3 spans 13 amino acids.

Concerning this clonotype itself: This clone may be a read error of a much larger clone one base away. Here the CDR3 DNA reads TGCAGCGTTGTCGAACAAATGAACACTGAAGCTTTCTTT. Its translation is CSVVEQMNTEAFF. The chain combines TRBV29-1 with TRBJ1-1; D unclear. Germline V gene lookup returns CDR1 SQVTM and CDR2 ANQGSEA. This CDR3 is built from 13 residues. V was pared by 4 bases and J by 0 bases, with 9 bases between.

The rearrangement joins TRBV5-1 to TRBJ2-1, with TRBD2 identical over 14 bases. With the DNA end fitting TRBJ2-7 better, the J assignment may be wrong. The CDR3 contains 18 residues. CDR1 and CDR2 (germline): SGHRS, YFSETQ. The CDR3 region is CASSPGLAGGGRYDEQYF. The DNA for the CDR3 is TGCGCCAGCAGCCCAGGACTAGCGGGGGGTGGAAGATACGATGAGCAGTACTTC.

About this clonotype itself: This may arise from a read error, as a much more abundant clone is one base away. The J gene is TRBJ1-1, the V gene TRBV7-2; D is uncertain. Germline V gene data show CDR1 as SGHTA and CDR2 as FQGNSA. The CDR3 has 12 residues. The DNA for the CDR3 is TGTGTCAGCAGCCGCGACGGTTATGAAGCTTTCTTT. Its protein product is CVSSRDGYEAFF.

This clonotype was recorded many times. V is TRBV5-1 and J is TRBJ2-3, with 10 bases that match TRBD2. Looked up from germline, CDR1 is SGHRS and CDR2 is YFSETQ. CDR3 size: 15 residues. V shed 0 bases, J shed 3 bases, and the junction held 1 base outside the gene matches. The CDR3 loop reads CASSLGSGRTDTQYF. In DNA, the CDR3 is TGCGCCAGCAGCTTGGGTAGCGGGAGGACAGATACGCAGTATTTT.

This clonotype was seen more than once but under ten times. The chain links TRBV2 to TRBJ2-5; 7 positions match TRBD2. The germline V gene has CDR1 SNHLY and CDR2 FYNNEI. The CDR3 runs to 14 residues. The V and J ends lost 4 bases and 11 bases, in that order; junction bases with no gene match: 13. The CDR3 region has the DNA TGTGCCAGCAGTGCCGACATCGCGGCGGGAGAGCAGTACTTC. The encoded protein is CASSADIAAGEQYF.

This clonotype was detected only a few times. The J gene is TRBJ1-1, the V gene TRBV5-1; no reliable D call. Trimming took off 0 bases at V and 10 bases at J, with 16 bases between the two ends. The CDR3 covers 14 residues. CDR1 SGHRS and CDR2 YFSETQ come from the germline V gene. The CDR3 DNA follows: TGCGCCAGCAGCTTGGATGCGATGCGGGTAGGAGCTTTCTTT. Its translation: CASSLDAMRVGAFF.

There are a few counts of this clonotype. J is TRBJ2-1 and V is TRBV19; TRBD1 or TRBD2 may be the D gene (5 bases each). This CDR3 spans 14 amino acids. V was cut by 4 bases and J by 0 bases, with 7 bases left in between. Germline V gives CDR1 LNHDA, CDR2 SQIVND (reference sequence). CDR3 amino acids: CASSRDHSYNEQFF. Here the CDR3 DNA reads TGTGCCAGTAGTAGGGACCACTCCTACAATGAGCAGTTCTTC.

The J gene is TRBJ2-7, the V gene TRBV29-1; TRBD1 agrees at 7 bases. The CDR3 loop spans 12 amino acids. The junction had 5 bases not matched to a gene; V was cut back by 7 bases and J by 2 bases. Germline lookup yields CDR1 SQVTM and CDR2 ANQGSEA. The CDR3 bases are TGCAGCGCAAGACAGGGAACCTACGAGCAGTACTTC. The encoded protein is CSARQGTYEQYF.